This TCR beta chain was obtained from a study of OX40 agonist ivuxolimab in advanced cancers. Losses at the gene ends were 3 bases for V and 3 bases for J; bases not matched to a gene: 8. Germline CDR1 MNHEY, CDR2 SMNVEV (reference sequence). The CDR3 length is 15 residues. Method: immunoSEQ multiplex PCR; TCRdb's copy keeps in-frame clones and lacks some. The sample has tens of thousands of clones; 90% are singletons. This sequence originates from an adult with an advanced solid tumor such as melanoma, head and neck, liver or kidney cancer. The chain joins TRBV27 to TRBJ2-7; 7 bases agree with TRBD1. The material was CD4+ or CD8+ T cells sorted from blood, obtained in a trial of the OX40 agonist ivuxolimab. This CDR3 reads CASSLSGTVGYEQYF. The CDR3 DNA follows: TGTGCCAGCAGTTTGTCTGGGACAGTCGGCTACGAGCAGTACTTC.